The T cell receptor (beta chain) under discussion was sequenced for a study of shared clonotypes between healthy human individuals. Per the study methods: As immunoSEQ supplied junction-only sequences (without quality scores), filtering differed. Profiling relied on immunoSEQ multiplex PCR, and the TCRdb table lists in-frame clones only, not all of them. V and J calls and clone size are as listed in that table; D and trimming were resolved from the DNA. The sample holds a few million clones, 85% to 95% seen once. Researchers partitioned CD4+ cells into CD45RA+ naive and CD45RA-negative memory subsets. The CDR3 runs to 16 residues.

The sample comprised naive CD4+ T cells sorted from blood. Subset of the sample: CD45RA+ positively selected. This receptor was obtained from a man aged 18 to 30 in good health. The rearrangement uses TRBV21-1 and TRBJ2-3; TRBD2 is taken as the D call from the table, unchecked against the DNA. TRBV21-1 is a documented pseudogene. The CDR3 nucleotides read TGTGCCAGCAGATCCCCCGGACTAGCGGTCACAGATACGCAGTATTTT. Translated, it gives CASRSPGLAVTDTQYF.